This record covers a single T cell receptor (beta chain). The sample belongs to a study of blood T cell repertoires in COVID-19. Across the whole study: Samples taken during acute and convalescent COVID-19 were collected in the United States, Italy and Spain. From T cells, B-cell-depleted T cells, or PBMCs came the material, which was cDNA or gDNA.

Seattle researchers signed up patients amid active infection and tracked them longitudinally. The assay was immunoSEQ multiplex PCR, and TCRdb's table has in-frame clones only and misses some. The sample carries nearly 350,000 clones, around 87% recorded once. V shed 8 bases and J 5 bases; nucleotides not matched to a gene: 5. The CDR3 sequence is 13 residues long. Per the germline V gene, CDR1 is MRHNA and CDR2 is SNTAGT. The chain recombines TRBV6-4 with TRBJ2-1; 8 bases match TRBD1. Specimen: peripheral blood. The clonotype comes from a woman in her forties or fifties with COVID-19, enrolled during active disease. The CDR3 loop is CASSQGAHNEQFF. CDR3 sequence (DNA): TGTGCCAGCTCGCAGGGGGCTCACAATGAGCAGTTCTTC.